Each of the 29 T cell receptor beta chains below was sequenced from the same sample in a study of identical twins (dated by TCRdb to between 2015 and 2016). Libraries were made using 5' RACE. The sample was run on an Illumina HiSeq 2000. TCRdb reran the public reads through fastp at Q25 and MiXCR, keeping productive beta chains. Entries are consolidated by CDR3 protein sequence, retaining the most common genes and DNA. This sample lists roughly 630,000 distinct CDR3 sequences; 7.1% were detected once. The top ten constitute 1.5% to 2% of the sample. Another study also made use of these data, one on yellow fever vaccine responses in identical twins.

The specimen sequenced was PBMCs. These receptors originate from a woman aged 18-29 years in good health.

This clonotype has a handful of counts. The V call is TRBV12-3 or TRBV12-4, the J call TRBJ2-1; possibly TRBD1 or TRBD2 for D (5 bases each). The CDR3 runs to 13 residues. V was cut by 6 bases and J by 5 bases, with 11 bases left in between. CDR3 DNA sequence: TGTGCCAGCAGCCAACGGGGCCACAATGAGCAGTTCTTC. Translated, it gives CASSQRGHNEQFF.

This clonotype was observed a few times. CDR3 amino acids: CSASSGTGTYGYTF. The CDR3 bases are TGCAGTGCTTCTTCCGGGACAGGGACCTATGGCTACACCTTC. The genes are TRBV20-1 and TRBJ1-2; 9 bases agree with TRBD1. Trimming at V came to 5 bases and at J to 4 bases, leaving 8 bases not matched to a gene. Germline loops: CDR1 DFQATT, CDR2 SNEGSKA (reference sequence). CDR3 length: 14 residues.

The table lists this clonotype with a few counts. V usage is TRBV28 and J usage is TRBJ1-5; D is unresolved. Germline CDR1 is MDHEN and CDR2 is SYDVKM. The CDR3 is 14 residues long. V lost 7 bases and J lost 1, with 11 bases in between. The CDR3 region has the DNA TGTGCCAGCACCCTTGACTTAAGCAATCAGCCCCAGCATTTT. Translating it yields CASTLDLSNQPQHF.

This clonotype was counted ten times or more. This rearrangement joins TRBV20-1 to TRBJ2-7, with D possibly matching TRBD2 (5 bases). From germline, CDR1 is DFQATT and CDR2 SNEGSKA (reference sequence). The CDR3 length is 15 residues. Trimming took off 7 bases at V and 6 bases at J, with 25 bases between the two ends. In nucleotides, the CDR3 is TGCAGTGGGTTCGAGGCCTGCGGTACTCTAGCCGAGCAGTACGTC. Protein: CSGFEACGTLAEQYV.

CDR3 protein: CASSLFRGVVTNEKLFF. The CDR3 DNA sequence: TGTGCCAGCAGTTTATTCAGGGGAGTCGTAACTAATGAAAAACTGTTTTTT. The chain uses TRBV28 and TRBJ1-4, with D perhaps TRBD1 (6 bases). V was trimmed by 1 base and J by 1 base, leaving 13 bases between them. Germline lookup yields CDR1 MDHEN and CDR2 SYDVKM. This CDR3 is 17 amino acids long.

This clonotype occurred many times. This sequence joins TRBV12-3 or TRBV12-4 and TRBJ1-2, with 10 bases aligning to TRBD1. CDR3 length: 15 amino acids. V dropped 3 bases and J dropped 3; count of bases not matched to a gene: 4. CDR3 sequence reads: CASSFGGTGDYGYTF. Here the CDR3 DNA reads TGTGCCAGCAGTTTTGGGGGGACAGGGGACTATGGCTACACCTTC.

This rearrangement joins TRBV18 to TRBJ2-4, with D uncertain. Germline V CDR1 and CDR2: KGHSH, LQKENI. Between the trimmed V and J ends, which lost 1 base and 1 base, there was a span of 5 bases. The CDR3 length is 14 residues. The CDR3 DNA sequence: TGTGCCAGCTCACCACGGGTGGCCAAAAACATTCAGTACTTC. Protein product: CASSPRVAKNIQYF.

The chain couples TRBV27 to TRBJ1-6, with D maybe TRBD1 (5 bases). Trimming stripped 8 bases from V and 7 bases from J, with 12 bases between. Germline CDR1 reads MNHEY; CDR2 reads SMNVEV (reference sequence). This CDR3 is built from 13 residues. Here the CDR3 DNA reads TGTGCCAGCGGGAGGGGCGTCAATTCACCCCTCCACTTT. It translates to CASGRGVNSPLHF.

The rearrangement links TRBV5-1 to TRBJ2-3, with D possibly being TRBD1 or TRBD2 (6 bases each). Germline V gives CDR1 SGHRS, CDR2 YFSETQ. The V end was cut by 3 bases, the J end by 2 bases, with 16 bases between. CDR3 size: 16 residues. The CDR3 bases are TGCGCCAGCAGCTGGAGGGGGGAGGTCGTCACAGATACGCAGTATTTT. This sequence encodes CASSWRGEVVTDTQYF.

This chain joins TRBV7-9 and TRBJ2-3; D is unresolved. The CDR3 loop spans 14 amino acids. Germline CDR1 reads SEHNR; CDR2 reads FQNEAQ (reference sequence). The V gene lost 2 bases and the J gene lost 0 bases, with 6 bases spanning the gap. CDR3 nucleotide sequence: TGTGCCAGCAGCTTACAGGATAGCACAGATACGCAGTATTTT. Protein product: CASSLQDSTDTQYF.

This clonotype turned up a few times. The rearrangement links TRBV5-1 to TRBJ2-1; weak D call: TRBD2 (6 bases). CDR1 SGHRS and CDR2 YFSETQ come from the germline V gene. The CDR3 totals 16 residues. Trimming removed 4 bases at V and 4 bases at J, with 18 bases between. Written as DNA, the CDR3 is TGCGCCAGCAGCCTGACGCGGGGAAGTGTGTACAATGAGCAGTTCTTC. Translation: CASSLTRGSVYNEQFF.

The J gene is TRBJ2-7, the V gene TRBV4-1; D possibly corresponds to TRBD2 (5 bases). V lost 4 bases and J 1 base, leaving 14 bases between the germline ends. Per germline, CDR1 MGHRA and CDR2 YSYEKL. The CDR3 contains 15 residues. DNA of the CDR3: TGCGCCAGCAGCCCGTATGAAGGGAGATCCTACGAGCAGTACGTC. Encoded protein: CASSPYEGRSYEQYV.

The chain employs TRBV18 and TRBJ2-1; weak D call: TRBD1 (6 bases). V lost 5 bases to trimming and J lost 9 bases, with 8 bases between them. CDR1 is KGHSH and CDR2 is LQKENI in the germline V gene. This CDR3 is built from 11 residues. CDR3 in amino acids: CASSGQSEQFF. In DNA, the CDR3 is TGTGCCAGCTCAGGACAGAGTGAGCAGTTCTTC.

This clonotype has only a few counts. The chain employs TRBV5-1 and TRBJ2-5, with 11 bases matching TRBD2. Losses at the gene ends were 0 bases for V and 1 base for J; bases not matched to a gene: 5. The CDR3 has 17 residues. From germline, CDR1 is SGHRS and CDR2 YFSETQ. The CDR3 here is CASSLEGLAGSQETQYF. Written as DNA, the CDR3 is TGCGCCAGCAGCTTGGAAGGACTAGCGGGCTCCCAAGAGACCCAGTACTTC. The variable domain in full, completed from reference TRBV5-1 and TRBJ2-5, reads KAGVTQTPRYLIKTRGQQVTLSCSPISGHRSVSWYQQTPGQGLQFLFEYFSETQRNKGNFPGRFSGRQFSNSRSEMNVSTLELGDSALYLCASSLEGLAGSQETQYFGPGTRLLVL.

The rearrangement links TRBV20-1 to TRBJ1-5; D not certain. The length of the CDR3 is 11 residues. Germline lookup yields CDR1 DFQATT and CDR2 SNEGSKA (reference sequence). Trimming stripped 5 bases from V and 5 bases from J, with 7 bases between. CDR3 residues: CSAATDQPQHF. CDR3 nucleotide sequence: TGCAGTGCTGCTACTGATCAGCCCCAGCATTTT.

In its sample, this clonotype was seen many times. The gene calls are TRBV12-3 or TRBV12-4 and TRBJ1-1; D perhaps matches TRBD1 (6 bases). The CDR3 is made up of 17 amino acids. The V gene lost 2 bases and the J gene lost 0 bases, with 16 bases spanning the gap. The CDR3 region is CASSLSPGGIMNTEAFF. CDR3 nucleotide sequence: TGTGCCAGCAGTTTAAGTCCGGGGGGCATCATGAACACTGAAGCTTTCTTT.

This clonotype was recorded at least ten times. The CDR3 nucleotides are TGTGCCAGCAGCCAAGACGCGGTTAGCACAGATACGCAGTATTTT. Its translation: CASSQDAVSTDTQYF. The chain uses TRBV14 and TRBJ2-3, with D unclear. The CDR3 spans 15 residues. Trimming pared 0 bases from V and 0 bases from J, leaving 7 bases between. Germline CDR1 and CDR2: SGHDN and FVKESK.

The chain recombines TRBV19 with TRBJ2-1; D assignment may be TRBD1 or TRBD2 (5 bases each). V lost 4 bases, J lost 1 base, and 11 bases lay in between. Germline CDR1 reads LNHDA; CDR2 reads SQIVND (reference sequence). The CDR3 totals 15 residues. Here the CDR3 reads CASSTEGLSYNEQFF. The CDR3 nucleotides are TGTGCCAGTAGTACCGAGGGGCTATCCTACAATGAGCAGTTCTTC.

At least ten counts were recorded for this clonotype. The J gene is TRBJ2-1, the V gene TRBV11-2; no clear D gene. In germline, CDR1 is SGHAT, CDR2 FQNNGV. Between the trimmed V and J ends, which lost 4 bases and 0 bases, there was a span of 10 bases. The CDR3 length is 15 residues. CDR3 in DNA: TGTGCCAGCAGCTGGTTGATCGGCTCCTACAATGAGCAGTTCTTC. Translation gives CASSWLIGSYNEQFF.

This rearrangement joins TRBV10-2 to TRBJ2-5, with no clear D. Germline V CDR1 and CDR2: WSHSY, SAAADI. Trimming left V 0 bases short and J 3 bases short, with 11 bases between. The CDR3 has 15 residues. CDR3 bases: TGCGCCAGCAGTGAGTCGGTGGGTCTAGAAGAGACCCAGTACTTC. Its translation is CASSESVGLEETQYF.

The V and J genes are TRBV12-3 or TRBV12-4 and TRBJ2-1; D is possibly TRBD2 (7 bases). V lost 1 base and J lost 15, with 19 bases in between. The CDR3 length is 14 residues. The CDR3, as DNA: TGTGCCAGCAGTTTAGTCTCGAGGGGGGGAGCACGGTTCTTC. It codes for CASSLVSRGGARFF.

Ten or more counts support this clonotype. This sequence joins TRBV2 and TRBJ1-2, with a tentative D call TRBD1 (5 bases). CDR3 length: 14 amino acids. CDR1 and CDR2 from the germline V gene are SNHLY and FYNNEI. Trimming pared 8 bases from V and 5 bases from J, leaving 18 bases between. CDR3 DNA sequence: TGTGCCAGCCCGTCCGGGGGATGGTGGTATGGCTACACCTTC. Translation: CASPSGGWWYGYTF. The variable domain in full, with the rest retrieved from reference TRBV2 and TRBJ1-2, is EPEVTQTPSHQVTQMGQEVILRCVPISNHLYFYWYRQILGQKVEFLVSFYNNEISEKSEIFDDQFSVERPDGSNFTLKIRSTKLEDSAMYFCASPSGGWWYGYTFGSGTRLTVV.

This clonotype was observed a few times. This chain joins TRBV28 and TRBJ2-5, with D unresolved. Trimming took off 6 bases at V and 5 bases at J, with 22 bases between the two ends. The CDR3 length is 16 residues. The V gene's germline CDR1 is MDHEN and CDR2 SYDVKM. CDR3 in amino acids: CASSPRMSAWWETQYF. In nucleotides, the CDR3 is TGTGCCAGCAGCCCCCGAATGAGCGCCTGGTGGGAGACCCAGTACTTC.

This clonotype was seen ten or more times. This rearrangement joins TRBV7-6 to TRBJ1-1; D ambiguous. Trimming pared 6 bases from V and 2 bases from J, leaving 10 bases between. The germline gives CDR1 SGHVS, CDR2 FNYEAQ. The CDR3 is 13 residues long. CDR3 amino acids: CASRVNKNTEAFF. CDR3 bases: TGTGCCAGCAGAGTGAACAAAAACACTGAAGCTTTCTTT.

The sample holds a few counts of this clonotype. V usage is TRBV7-8 and J usage is TRBJ2-3; D is perhaps TRBD1 or TRBD2 (5 bases each). The V end was cut by 4 bases, the J end by 0 bases, with 17 bases between. The CDR3 extends over 17 amino acids. The germline CDR1 and CDR2 sequences are SGHVS and FQNEAQ. In DNA form, the CDR3 reads TGTGCCAGCAGCTCACCGGGACCCGTGGTGAGCACAGATACGCAGTATTTT. Protein: CASSSPGPVVSTDTQYF.

CDR3 DNA: TGTGCCAGCAGCAGTTCACAGGGGGTGAGAACTGAAGCTTTCTTT. Translating gives CASSSSQGVRTEAFF. The chain is built from TRBV5-6 and TRBJ1-1, with 8 positions matching TRBD1. Germline V gives CDR1 SGHDT, CDR2 YYEEEE. The CDR3 totals 15 residues. Trimming cost V 4 bases and J 5 bases; bases outside gene matches: 10. Full variable domain (rest looked up from reference TRBV5-6 and TRBJ1-1): DAGVTQSPTHLIKTRGQQVTLRCSPKSGHDTVSWYQQALGQGPQFIFQYYEEEERQRGNFPDRFSGHQFPNYSSELNVNALLLGDSALYLCASSSSQGVRTEAFFGQGTRLTVV.

The genes are TRBV6-1 and TRBJ1-2; TRBD1 might be the D (5 bases). This CDR3 contains 16 residues. Germline assignment: CDR1 MNHNS and CDR2 SASEGT. The ends were cut back, 3 bases at V and 4 bases at J, with 18 bases in the middle. The CDR3 nucleotides are TGTGCCAGCAGTGAGACAGCGGGATTTAGTAGCTATGGCTACACCTTC. Translation gives CASSETAGFSSYGYTF.

The J gene is TRBJ2-1, the V gene TRBV7-6, with 13 bases fitting TRBD2. Trimming cost V 4 bases and J 4 bases; bases outside gene matches: 7. This CDR3 region has 17 residues. The germline V gene has CDR1 SGHVS and CDR2 FNYEAQ. The CDR3 is CASSSGTSGTKYNEQFF. CDR3 nucleotides: TGTGCCAGCAGCTCGGGGACTAGCGGGACAAAGTACAATGAGCAGTTCTTC.

The rearrangement joins TRBV20-1 to TRBJ2-1; perhaps TRBD2 as D (6 bases). The CDR3 sequence is 15 residues long. The V end was cut by 3 bases, the J end by 2 bases, with 14 bases between. The germline V gene has CDR1 DFQATT and CDR2 SNEGSKA (reference sequence). CDR3 amino acids: CSASLSGQTYNEQFF. In DNA form, the CDR3 reads TGCAGTGCTAGCCTTAGCGGCCAAACCTACAATGAGCAGTTCTTC.